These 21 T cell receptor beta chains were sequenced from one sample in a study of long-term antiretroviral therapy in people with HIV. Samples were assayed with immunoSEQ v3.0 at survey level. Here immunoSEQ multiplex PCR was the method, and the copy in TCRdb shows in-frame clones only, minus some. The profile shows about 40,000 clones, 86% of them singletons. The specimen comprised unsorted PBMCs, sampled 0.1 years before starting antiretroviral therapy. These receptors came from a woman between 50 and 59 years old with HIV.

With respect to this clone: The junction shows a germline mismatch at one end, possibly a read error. CDR3 sequence reads: CASSPNNRHSTLHF. The CDR3 nucleotides are TGTGCCAGCAGCCCTAATAACAGGCATTCAACCCTCCACTTT. The J gene is TRBJ1-6, the V gene TRBV7-2, with D possibly being TRBD1 (5 bases). Germline lookup yields CDR1 SGHTA and CDR2 FQGNSA. This CDR3 has 14 residues.

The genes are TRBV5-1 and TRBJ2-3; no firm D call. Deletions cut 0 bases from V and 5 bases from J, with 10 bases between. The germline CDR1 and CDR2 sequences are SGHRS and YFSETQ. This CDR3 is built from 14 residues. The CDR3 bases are TGCGCCAGCAGCTTGGGTCTGGATGGAGATACGCAGTATTTT. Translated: CASSLGLDGDTQYF. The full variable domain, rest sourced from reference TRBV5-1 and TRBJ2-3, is KAGVTQTPRYLIKTRGQQVTLSCSPISGHRSVSWYQQTPGQGLQFLFEYFSETQRNKGNFPGRFSGRQFSNSRSEMNVSTLELGDSALYLCASSLGLDGDTQYFGPGTRLTVL.

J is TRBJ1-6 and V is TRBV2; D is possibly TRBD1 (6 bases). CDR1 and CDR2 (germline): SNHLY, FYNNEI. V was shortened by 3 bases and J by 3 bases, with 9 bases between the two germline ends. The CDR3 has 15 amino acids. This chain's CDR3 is CASSDGGNYNSPLHF. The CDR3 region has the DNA TGTGCCAGCAGTGATGGGGGCAACTATAATTCACCCCTCCACTTT.

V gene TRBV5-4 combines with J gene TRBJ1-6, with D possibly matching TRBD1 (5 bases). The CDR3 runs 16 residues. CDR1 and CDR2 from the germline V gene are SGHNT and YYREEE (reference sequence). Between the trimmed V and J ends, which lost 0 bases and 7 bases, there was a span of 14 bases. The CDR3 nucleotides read TGTGCCAGCAGCTTGGGTGGAGGGGTCTCGAATTCACCCCTCCACTTT. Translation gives CASSLGGGVSNSPLHF.

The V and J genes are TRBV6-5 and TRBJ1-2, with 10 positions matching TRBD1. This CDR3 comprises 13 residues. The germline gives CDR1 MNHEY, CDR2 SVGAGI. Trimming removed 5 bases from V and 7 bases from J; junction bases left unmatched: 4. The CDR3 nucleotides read TGTGCCAGCAGTCGACAGGGGGCGCTTGGCTACACCTTC. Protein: CASSRQGALGYTF.

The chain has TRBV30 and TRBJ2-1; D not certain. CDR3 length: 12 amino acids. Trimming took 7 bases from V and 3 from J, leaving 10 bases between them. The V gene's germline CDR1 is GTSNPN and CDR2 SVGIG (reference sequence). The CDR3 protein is CAFRRSYNEQFF. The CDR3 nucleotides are TGTGCCTTCCGCCGGAGCTACAATGAGCAGTTCTTC.

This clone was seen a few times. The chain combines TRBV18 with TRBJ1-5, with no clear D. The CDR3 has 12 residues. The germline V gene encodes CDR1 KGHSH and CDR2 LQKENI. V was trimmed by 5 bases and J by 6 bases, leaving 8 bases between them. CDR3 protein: CASSSSGQPQHF. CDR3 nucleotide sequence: TGTGCCAGCTCATCTTCAGGTCAGCCCCAGCATTTT.

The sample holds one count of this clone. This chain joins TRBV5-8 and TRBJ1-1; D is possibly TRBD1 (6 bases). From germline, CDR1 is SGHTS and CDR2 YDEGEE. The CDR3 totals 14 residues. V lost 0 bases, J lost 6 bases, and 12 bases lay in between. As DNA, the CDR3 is TGTGCCAGCAGCTTGGCCTCGAGGACAGCTGAAGCTTTCTTT. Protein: CASSLASRTAEAFF.

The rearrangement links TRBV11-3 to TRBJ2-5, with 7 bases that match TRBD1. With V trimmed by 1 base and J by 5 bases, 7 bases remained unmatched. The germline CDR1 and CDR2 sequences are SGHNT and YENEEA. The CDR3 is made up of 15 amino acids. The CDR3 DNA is TGTGCCAGCAGCTTAGGACAGGGAATTACGGAGACCCAGTACTTC. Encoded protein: CASSLGQGITETQYF.

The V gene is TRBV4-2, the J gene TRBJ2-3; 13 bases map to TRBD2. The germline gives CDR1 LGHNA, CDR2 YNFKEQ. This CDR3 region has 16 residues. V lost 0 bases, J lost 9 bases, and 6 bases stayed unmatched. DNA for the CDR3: TGTGCCAGCAGCCAAGATCTACTAGCGGGGGGGCGGACGCAGTATTTT. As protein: CASSQDLLAGGRTQYF.

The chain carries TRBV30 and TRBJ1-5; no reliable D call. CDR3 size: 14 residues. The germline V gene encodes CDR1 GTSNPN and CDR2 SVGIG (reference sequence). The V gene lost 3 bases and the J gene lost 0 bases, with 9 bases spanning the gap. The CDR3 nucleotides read TGTGCCTGGAGCCGTCGGGCTAGCAATCAGCCCCAGCATTTT. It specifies CAWSRRASNQPQHF.

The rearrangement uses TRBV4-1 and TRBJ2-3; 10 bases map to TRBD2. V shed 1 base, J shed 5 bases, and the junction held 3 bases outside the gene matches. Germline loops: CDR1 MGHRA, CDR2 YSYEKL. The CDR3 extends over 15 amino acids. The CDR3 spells CASSQVAGGGDTQYF. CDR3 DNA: TGCGCCAGCAGCCAAGTAGCGGGGGGAGGAGATACGCAGTATTTT.

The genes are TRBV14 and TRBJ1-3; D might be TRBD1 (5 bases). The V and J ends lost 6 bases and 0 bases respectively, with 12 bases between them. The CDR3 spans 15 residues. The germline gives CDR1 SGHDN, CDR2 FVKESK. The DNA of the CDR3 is TGTGCCAGCAGTCGGGGGACTTTCTCTGGAAACACCATATATTTT. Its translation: CASSRGTFSGNTIYF.

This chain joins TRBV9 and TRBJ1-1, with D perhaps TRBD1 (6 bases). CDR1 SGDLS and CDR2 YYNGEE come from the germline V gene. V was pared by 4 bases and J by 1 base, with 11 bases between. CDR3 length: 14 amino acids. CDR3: CASSPQDRNTEAFF. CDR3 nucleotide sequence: TGTGCCAGCAGCCCCCAGGACAGGAACACTGAAGCTTTCTTT.

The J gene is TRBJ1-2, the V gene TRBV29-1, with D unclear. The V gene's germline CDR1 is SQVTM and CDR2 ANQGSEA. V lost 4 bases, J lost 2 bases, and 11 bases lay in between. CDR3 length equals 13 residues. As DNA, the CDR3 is TGCAGCGTTGGTAGCGGGGAAAACTATGGCTACACCTTC. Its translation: CSVGSGENYGYTF.

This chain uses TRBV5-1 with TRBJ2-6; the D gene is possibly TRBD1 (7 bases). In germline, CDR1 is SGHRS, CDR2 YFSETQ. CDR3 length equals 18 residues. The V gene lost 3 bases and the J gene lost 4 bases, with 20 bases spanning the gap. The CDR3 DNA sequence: TGCGCCAGCAGCTCCAGGGGGACAACTAGCCCGGGGGCCAACGTCCTGACTTTC. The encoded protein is CASSSRGTTSPGANVLTF.

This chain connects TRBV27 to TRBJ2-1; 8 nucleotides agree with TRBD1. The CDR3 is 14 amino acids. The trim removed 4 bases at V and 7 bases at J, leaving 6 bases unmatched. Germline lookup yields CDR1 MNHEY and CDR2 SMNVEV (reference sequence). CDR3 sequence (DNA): TGTGCCAGCAGTTGGGCAGGGGGCCTGAATGAGCAGTTCTTC. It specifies CASSWAGGLNEQFF.

The CDR3 DNA reads as TGTGCCAGCAGCTTGGTAGGGTTTAATGAAAAACTGTTTTTT. The encoded protein is CASSLVGFNEKLFF. The rearrangement uses TRBV5-5 and TRBJ1-4, with unresolved D. Trimming pared 0 bases from V and 4 bases from J, leaving 7 bases between. CDR3 length: 14 residues. Germline V gene data show CDR1 as SGHKS and CDR2 as YYEKEE (reference sequence).

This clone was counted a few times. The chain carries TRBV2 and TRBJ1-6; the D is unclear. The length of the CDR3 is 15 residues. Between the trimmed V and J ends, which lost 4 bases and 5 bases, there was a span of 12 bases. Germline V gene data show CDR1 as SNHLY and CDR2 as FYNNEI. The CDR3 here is CASSAALRNNSPLHF. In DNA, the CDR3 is TGTGCCAGCAGTGCGGCATTAAGGAATAATTCACCCCTCCACTTT.

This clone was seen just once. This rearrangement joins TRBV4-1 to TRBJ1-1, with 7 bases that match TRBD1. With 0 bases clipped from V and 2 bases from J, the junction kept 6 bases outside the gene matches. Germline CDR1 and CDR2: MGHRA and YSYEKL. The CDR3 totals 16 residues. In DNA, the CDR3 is TGCGCCAGCAGCCAAGATCGTGGGACAGTCAACACTGAAGCTTTCTTT. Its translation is CASSQDRGTVNTEAFF.

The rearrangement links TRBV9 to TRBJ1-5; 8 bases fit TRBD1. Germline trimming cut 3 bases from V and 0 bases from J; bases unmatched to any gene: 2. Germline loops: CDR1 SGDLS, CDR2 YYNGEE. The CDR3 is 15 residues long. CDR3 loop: CASSGQGHSNQPQHF. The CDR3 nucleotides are TGTGCCAGCAGCGGACAGGGGCATAGCAATCAGCCCCAGCATTTT. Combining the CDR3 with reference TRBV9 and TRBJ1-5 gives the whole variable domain DSGVTQTPKHLITATGQRVTLRCSPRSGDLSVYWYQQSLDQGLQFLIQYYNGEERAKGNILERFSAQQFPDLHSELNLSSLELGDSALYFCASSGQGHSNQPQHFGDGTRLSIL.